This TCR beta chain originates from a study of healthy donors' naive CD4 and CD8 T cells. CDR1 and CDR2 from the germline V gene are SGHVS and FQNEAQ. Between the trimmed V and J ends, which lost 4 bases and 7 bases, there was a span of 10 bases. This CDR3 comprises 12 residues. Remarks on this clonotype: Its target is not known.

The study's findings and limits: Negatively charged CDR3s marked CD8+ lineage; positively charged CDR3s marked CD4+ lineage.

TCR libraries were built from roughly 0.5 ug of total RNA by linear amplification. TCRdb independently ran MiXCR on the reads; one entry per CDR3 protein. The repertoire consists of approximately 180,000 distinct CDR3 sequences, with about four fifths occurring once and the leading ten covering more than 2%. The sequenced material came from naive CD4+ and CD8+ T cells sorted from blood, pooled from several donors. The chain is built from TRBV7-8 and TRBJ1-1; a possible D gene is TRBD1 (6 bases). The source of this sequence is a pool of human donors in good health; the sample pools cells from several healthy donors. CDR3 bases: TGTGCCAGCAGCTCCAGGGACATTGAAGCTTTCTTT. This translates into CASSSRDIEAFF.